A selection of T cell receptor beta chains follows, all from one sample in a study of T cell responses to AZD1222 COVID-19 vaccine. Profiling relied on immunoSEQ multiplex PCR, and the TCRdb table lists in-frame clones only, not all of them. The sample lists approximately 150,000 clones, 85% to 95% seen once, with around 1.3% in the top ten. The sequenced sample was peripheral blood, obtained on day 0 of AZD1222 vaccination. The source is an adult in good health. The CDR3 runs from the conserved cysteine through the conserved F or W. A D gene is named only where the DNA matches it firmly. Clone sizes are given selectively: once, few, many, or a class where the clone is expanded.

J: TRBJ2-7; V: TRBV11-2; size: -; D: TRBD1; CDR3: CASSLWRARDRVSEQYF; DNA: TGTGCCAGCAGCTTATGGAGAGCCCGGGACAGGGTGTCCGAGCAGTACTTC
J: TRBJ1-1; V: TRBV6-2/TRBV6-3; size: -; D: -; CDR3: CASSLKGGRDTEAFF; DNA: TGTGCCAGCAGCCTGAAGGGGGGGAGGGACACTGAAGCTTTCTTT
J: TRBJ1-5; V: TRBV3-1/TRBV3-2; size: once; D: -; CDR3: CASSQDGGPQHF; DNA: TGTGCCAGCAGCCAAGATGGTGGGCCCCAGCATTTT
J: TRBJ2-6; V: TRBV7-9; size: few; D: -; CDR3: CASSWTSGANVLTF; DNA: TGTGCCAGCAGCTGGACCTCTGGGGCCAACGTCCTGACTTTC
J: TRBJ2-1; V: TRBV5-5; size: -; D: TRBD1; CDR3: CASSRDRGEYNEQFF; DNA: TGTGCCAGCAGCCGGGACAGGGGAGAATACAATGAGCAGTTCTTC
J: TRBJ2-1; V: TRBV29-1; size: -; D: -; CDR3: CSVAQSPYNEQFF; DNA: TGCAGCGTCGCGCAGAGCCCCTACAATGAGCAGTTCTTC
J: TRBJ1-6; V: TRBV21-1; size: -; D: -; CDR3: CARQTGGISPLHF; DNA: TGTGCCAGACAGACAGGGGGGATTTCACCCCTCCACTTT
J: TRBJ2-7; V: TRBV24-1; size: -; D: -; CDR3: CATSGLPGRSLRGLSYEQYF; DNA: TGTGCCACCAGTGGCCTTCCGGGACGGTCCCTAAGAGGGCTCTCCTACGAGCAGTACTTC
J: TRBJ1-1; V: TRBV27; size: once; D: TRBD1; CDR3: CASSLLGDRTEAFF; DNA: TGTGCCAGCAGTTTACTAGGGGACAGAACTGAAGCTTTCTTT
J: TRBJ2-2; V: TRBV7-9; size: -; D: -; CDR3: CASRITGTAGENTGELFF; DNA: TGTGCCAGCAGAATTACAGGGACTGCGGGAGAGAACACCGGGGAGCTGTTTTTT
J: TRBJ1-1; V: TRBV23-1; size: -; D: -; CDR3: CASSQTLGRAFF; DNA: TGCGCCAGCAGTCAAACCTTGGGTAGGGCTTTCTTT
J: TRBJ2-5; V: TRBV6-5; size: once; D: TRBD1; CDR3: CASSRDRGWETQYF; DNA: TGTGCCAGCAGTCGCGACAGGGGTTGGGAGACCCAGTACTTC
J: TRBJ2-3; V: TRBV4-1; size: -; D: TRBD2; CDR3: CASSQDSGGGSTDTQYF; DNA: TGCGCCAGCAGCCAAGATTCGGGCGGGGGGAGCACAGATACGCAGTATTTT
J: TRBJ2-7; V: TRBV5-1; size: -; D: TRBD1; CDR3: CASSLGKGTGSYEQYF; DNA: TGCGCCAGCAGCTTGGGGAAGGGGACAGGGTCCTACGAGCAGTACTTC
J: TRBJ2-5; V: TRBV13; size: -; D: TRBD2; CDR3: CASNREGSWGLTPETQYF; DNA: TGTGCCAGCAACCGGGAGGGTTCATGGGGGCTTACCCCAGAGACCCAGTACTTC
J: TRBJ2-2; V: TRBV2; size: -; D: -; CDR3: CAGQRGSANTGELFF; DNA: TGTGCCGGTCAACGGGGGTCGGCGAACACCGGGGAGCTGTTTTTT
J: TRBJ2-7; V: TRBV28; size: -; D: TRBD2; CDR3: CASSPPGLGSYEQYF; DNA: TGTGCCAGCAGTCCCCCGGGACTAGGCTCCTACGAGCAGTACTTC
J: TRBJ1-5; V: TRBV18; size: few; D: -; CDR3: CASSPGPGQQYQPQHF; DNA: TGTGCCAGCTCACCAGGGCCAGGGCAGCAGTATCAGCCCCAGCATTTT
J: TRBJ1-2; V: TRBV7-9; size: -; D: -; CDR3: CASSLAARGNYGYTF; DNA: TGTGCCAGCAGCTTAGCGGCCAGGGGTAACTATGGCTACACCTTC
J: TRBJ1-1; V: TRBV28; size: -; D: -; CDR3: CASTWGSSNTEAFF; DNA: TGTGCCAGCACCTGGGGCTCTTCGAACACTGAAGCTTTCTTT
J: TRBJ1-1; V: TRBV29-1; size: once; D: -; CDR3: CSVGRQNTEAFF; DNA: TGCAGCGTTGGACGGCAGAACACTGAAGCTTTCTTT
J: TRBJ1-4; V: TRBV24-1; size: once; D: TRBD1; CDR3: CATRGPGGDLEKLFF; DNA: TGTGCCACCAGGGGTCCAGGGGGGGATTTGGAAAAACTGTTTTTT
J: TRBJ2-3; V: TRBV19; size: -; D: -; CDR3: CASSISGDSTDTQYF; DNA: TGTGCCAGTAGTATATCAGGGGACAGCACAGATACGCAGTATTTT
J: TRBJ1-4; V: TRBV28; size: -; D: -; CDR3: CASSLKGSKLFF; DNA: TGTGCCAGCAGTTTAAAGGGGTCAAAACTGTTTTTT
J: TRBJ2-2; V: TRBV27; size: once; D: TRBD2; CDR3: CASSLAGGGGTGELFF; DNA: TGTGCCAGCAGTTTGGCGGGGGGCGGGGGCACCGGGGAGCTGTTTTTT
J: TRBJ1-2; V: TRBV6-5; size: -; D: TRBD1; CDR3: CASSSSGQVYGYTF; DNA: TGTGCCAGCAGTTCCTCGGGACAGGTCTATGGCTACACCTTC
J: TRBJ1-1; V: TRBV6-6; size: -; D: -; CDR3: CASFRGTEAFF; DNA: TGTGCCAGCTTCAGGGGCACTGAAGCTTTCTTT
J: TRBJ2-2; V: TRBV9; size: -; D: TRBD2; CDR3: CASSRGSGTNTGELFF; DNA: TGTGCCAGCAGCCGGGGAAGCGGGACGAACACCGGGGAGCTGTTTTTT
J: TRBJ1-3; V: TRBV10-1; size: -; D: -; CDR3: CASSESASRDPSGNTIYF; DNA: TGCGCCAGCAGTGAGTCGGCATCCAGAGACCCCTCTGGAAACACCATATATTTT
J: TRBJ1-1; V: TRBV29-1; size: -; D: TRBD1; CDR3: CSARGQGGPREAFF; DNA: TGCAGCGCCCGAGGACAGGGGGGACCTAGGGAAGCTTTCTTT
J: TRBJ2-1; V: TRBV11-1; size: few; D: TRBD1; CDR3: CASAWGQGSQGEQFF; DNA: TGTGCCAGCGCTTGGGGACAGGGTAGTCAGGGTGAGCAGTTCTTC
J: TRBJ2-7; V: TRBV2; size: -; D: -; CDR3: CASSEGPASAYEQYF; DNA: TGTGCCAGCAGTGAGGGCCCGGCTAGCGCCTACGAGCAGTACTTC
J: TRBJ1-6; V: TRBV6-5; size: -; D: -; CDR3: CASSNGSPLHF; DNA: TGTGCCAGCAGCAATGGTTCACCCCTCCACTTT
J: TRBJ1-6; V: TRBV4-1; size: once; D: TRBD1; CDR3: CASSPLQGAYSPLHF; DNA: TGCGCCAGCAGCCCCCTGCAGGGGGCTTATTCACCCCTCCACTTT
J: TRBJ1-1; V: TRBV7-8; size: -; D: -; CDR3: CASSLRPPRGNTEAFF; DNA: TGTGCCAGCAGCTTAAGACCCCCCAGGGGAAACACTGAAGCTTTCTTT
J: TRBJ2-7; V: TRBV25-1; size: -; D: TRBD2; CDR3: CASRGGLSSYEQYF; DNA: TGTGCCAGCCGGGGGGGGCTCAGCTCCTACGAGCAGTACTTC
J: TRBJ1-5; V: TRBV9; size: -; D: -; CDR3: CASSNPGEPQHF; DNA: TGTGCCAGCAGCAATCCCGGGGAGCCCCAGCATTTT
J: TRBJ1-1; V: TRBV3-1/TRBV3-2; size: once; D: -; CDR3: CASSQDGAQDTEAFF; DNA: TGTGCCAGCAGCCAAGATGGGGCGCAGGACACTGAAGCTTTCTTT
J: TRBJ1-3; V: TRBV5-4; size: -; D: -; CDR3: CASGSVGDLSSGNTIYF; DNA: TGTGCCAGCGGATCGGTTGGGGATCTGAGCTCTGGAAACACCATATATTTT
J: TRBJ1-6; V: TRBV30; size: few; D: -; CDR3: CAWSDFKDDSPLHF; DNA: TGTGCCTGGAGTGATTTTAAGGACGATTCACCCCTCCACTTT